What follows are 23 T cell receptor beta chains derived from one specimen sequenced in a study of T cell responses to AZD1222 COVID-19 vaccine. Produced via immunoSEQ multiplex PCR; TCRdb's table is partial and in-frame only. The sample consists of some 65,000 clones, less than 85% of them appearing once. The input for sequencing was peripheral blood, taken on day 0 of MenACWY control vaccination. The receptors originated from an adult in good health.

This rearrangement joins TRBV7-9 to TRBJ2-5; D is ambiguous. V dropped 4 bases and J dropped 8 bases, with 8 bases sitting between them. Germline CDR1 is SEHNR and CDR2 is FQNEAQ (reference sequence). There are 11 residues in the CDR3. The CDR3 region has the DNA TGTGCCAGCAGCTACGTGGACACCCAGTACTTC. Translating it yields CASSYVDTQYF.

V is TRBV27 and J is TRBJ1-6, with 7 bases identical to TRBD1. Per the germline V gene, CDR1 is MNHEY and CDR2 is SMNVEV (reference sequence). V lost 5 bases and J lost 10; bases outside the gene matches: 8. This CDR3 is 14 amino acids long. The CDR3 DNA reads as TGTGCCAGCAGTCCAAACAGGGGAGCGTCACCCCTCCACTTT. This encodes CASSPNRGASPLHF.

The CDR3 region is CASSLGLAGQETQYF. As DNA, the CDR3 is TGTGCCAGCAGCTTAGGGCTAGCGGGGCAAGAGACCCAGTACTTC. The rearrangement links TRBV11-3 to TRBJ2-5, with TRBD2 identical over 9 bases. The CDR3 spans 15 residues. Germline V CDR1 and CDR2: SGHNT, YENEEA. V lost 1 base, J lost 2 bases, and 2 bases stayed unmatched.

This chain connects TRBV4-2 to TRBJ2-7; the match to TRBD1 covers 9 bases. Germline V lookup: CDR1 LGHNA, CDR2 YNFKEQ. CDR3 length equals 14 residues. V was pared by 4 bases and J by 2 bases, with 3 bases of the junction left unmatched. DNA of the CDR3: TGTGCCAGCAGCCGGGACAGGGTAACCTACGAGCAGTACTTC. Protein product: CASSRDRVTYEQYF.

V is TRBV5-6 and J is TRBJ1-2; 8 bases are a match to TRBD1. Germline V CDR1 and CDR2: SGHDT, YYEEEE. The CDR3 contains 17 residues. J was trimmed by 4 bases and V by 4 bases; bases with no gene match: 15. The CDR3 region is CASSVGDRLPIVYGYTF. CDR3 in DNA: TGTGCCAGCAGCGTGGGGGACAGGTTACCGATAGTCTATGGCTACACCTTC.

CDR3: CASSVSSGGLNHYNEQFF. CDR3 in DNA: TGTGCCAGCAGCGTATCTAGCGGGGGACTCAACCACTACAATGAGCAGTTCTTC. The chain couples TRBV9 to TRBJ2-1; TRBD2 agrees at 10 bases. This CDR3 has 18 residues. Germline CDR1 reads SGDLS; CDR2 reads YYNGEE. The V gene end was trimmed by 1 base and the J gene end by 3 bases; junction bases not matched to a gene: 10. Drawing the rest from reference TRBV9 and TRBJ2-1, the complete variable domain is DSGVTQTPKHLITATGQRVTLRCSPRSGDLSVYWYQQSLDQGLQFLIQYYNGEERAKGNILERFSAQQFPDLHSELNLSSLELGDSALYFCASSVSSGGLNHYNEQFFGPGTRLTVL.

The gene calls are TRBV3-1 (or the pseudogene TRBV3-2) and TRBJ2-6; weak D call: TRBD2 (5 bases). CDR3 length: 14 amino acids. Germline V gene sequence: CDR1 LGHDT, CDR2 YNNKEL (reference sequence). V was shortened by 8 bases and J by 1 base, with 9 bases between the two germline ends. As DNA, the CDR3 is TGTGCCAGCGGGAGTTTTTCTGGGGCCAACGTCCTGACTTTC. This gives the protein CASGSFSGANVLTF.

The V call is TRBV30, the J call TRBJ1-1, with 8 bases lining up with TRBD1. Germline V CDR1 and CDR2: GTSNPN, SVGIG (reference sequence). V lost 3 bases and J lost 1; bases outside the gene matches: 10. This CDR3 comprises 16 residues. CDR3 sequence reads: CAWRKFRTGRNTEAFF. As DNA, the CDR3 is TGTGCCTGGAGGAAATTCCGGACAGGGAGGAACACTGAAGCTTTCTTT.

V and J are TRBV18 and TRBJ1-1, with TRBD1 matching over 7 bases. Germline-derived CDR1 and CDR2 are KGHSH and LQKENI. V was pared by 3 bases and J by 2 bases, with 9 bases of the junction left unmatched. This CDR3 has 16 amino acids. CDR3 protein: CASSPLPGTVNTEAFF. Here the CDR3 DNA reads TGTGCCAGCTCACCCTTACCCGGGACAGTTAACACTGAAGCTTTCTTT.

The chain combines TRBV6-1 with TRBJ1-6; TRBD1 agrees at 8 bases. This CDR3 has 12 amino acids. CDR1 and CDR2 from the germline V gene are MNHNS and SASEGT. J lost 12 bases, V lost 6 bases, and 4 bases had no gene match. In DNA, the CDR3 is TGTGCCAGCAGGCTACAGGGGGGACCCCTCCACTTT. Its protein product is CASRLQGGPLHF.

The rearrangement joins TRBV23-1 to TRBJ2-7; tentatively, D is TRBD2 (5 bases). TRBV23-1 is an ORF, with its function uncertain. The CDR3 is 15 residues long. V was clipped by 4 bases and J by 0 bases, with 13 bases between them. The CDR3 protein is CASSLPPGSSYEQYF. As DNA, the CDR3 is TGCGCCAGCAGTCTACCCCCGGGGAGCTCCTACGAGCAGTACTTC.

The rearrangement uses TRBV10-3 and TRBJ1-1; a possible D gene is TRBD1 (5 bases). V dropped 2 bases and J dropped 11 bases, with 15 bases sitting between them. Germline CDR1 and CDR2: ENHRY and SYGVKD. The CDR3 is made up of 13 amino acids. CDR3 loop: CAISERDLRTAFF. The CDR3 DNA is TGTGCCATCAGTGAGAGGGACCTCCGCACCGCTTTCTTT.

The rearrangement uses TRBV11-2 and TRBJ1-1; D is unclear. Germline values: CDR1 SGHAT, CDR2 FQNNGV. Between the trimmed V and J ends, which lost 6 bases and 0 bases, there was a span of 14 bases. The CDR3 runs 15 residues. The CDR3 coding sequence is TGTGCCAGCAGTATAGGACGGATGCTGAACACTGAAGCTTTCTTT. Protein product: CASSIGRMLNTEAFF.

The chain couples TRBV19 to TRBJ2-1; 11 nucleotides align to TRBD2. The CDR3 length is 13 residues. J was trimmed by 15 bases and V by 4 bases; bases with no gene match: 8. From germline, CDR1 is LNHDA and CDR2 SQIVND (reference sequence). CDR3 region: CASSRGTSGYVFF. The CDR3 nucleotides read TGTGCCAGTAGTAGGGGGACTAGCGGTTACGTGTTCTTC.

V gene TRBV10-3 combines with J gene TRBJ2-7; TRBD1 might be the D (6 bases). The CDR3 contains 13 residues. Between the trimmed V and J ends, which lost 4 bases and 6 bases, there was a span of 13 bases. The germline V gene has CDR1 ENHRY and CDR2 SYGVKD. The CDR3 reads CAISVTGSREQYF. DNA of the CDR3: TGTGCCATCAGTGTCACAGGGTCACGCGAGCAGTACTTC.

The rearrangement links TRBV30 to TRBJ1-1, with D unresolved. This CDR3 has 11 amino acids. V was pared by 3 bases and J by 8 bases, with 10 bases between. Germline CDR1 GTSNPN, CDR2 SVGIG (reference sequence). The CDR3 here is CAWSAVGEAFF. CDR3 coding DNA: TGTGCCTGGAGCGCCGTAGGGGAAGCTTTCTTT.

The chain has TRBV28 and TRBJ2-7; TRBD2 matches 7 bases. J gave up 1 base and V 8 bases, and 14 bases lay outside the gene matches. CDR1 is MDHEN, CDR2 SYDVKM, per germline. The CDR3 runs to 16 residues. CDR3 loop: CASEKWGGSGSYEQYF. As DNA, the CDR3 is TGTGCCAGCGAAAAATGGGGCGGGAGTGGATCCTACGAGCAGTACTTC.

The V call is TRBV28, the J call TRBJ2-5, with 14 nucleotides matching TRBD2. J lost 3 bases, V lost 4 bases, and 1 base had no gene match. Looked up from germline, CDR1 is MDHEN and CDR2 is SYDVKM. The CDR3 is 15 amino acids. The DNA for the CDR3 is TGTGCCAGCAGTTGGGGACTAGCGGGAGAAGAGACCCAGTACTTC. This codes for CASSWGLAGEETQYF.

This chain links TRBV19 with TRBJ2-1; D remains unclear. Germline V lookup: CDR1 LNHDA, CDR2 SQIVND (reference sequence). Deletions cut 7 bases from V and 0 bases from J, with 10 bases between. This CDR3 contains 14 residues. The CDR3 sequence is CASKAESSYNEQFF. The CDR3 region has the DNA TGTGCCAGTAAGGCGGAGAGCTCCTACAATGAGCAGTTCTTC.

The V gene is TRBV7-9, the J gene TRBJ2-3; TRBD1 is a possible D gene (6 bases). V was clipped by 1 base and J by 4 bases, with 12 bases between them. The CDR3 has 15 amino acids. CDR1 and CDR2 from the germline V gene are SEHNR and FQNEAQ (reference sequence). DNA of the CDR3: TGTGCCAGCAGCTTAGGACAGGACCCGGCAGATACGCAGTATTTT. Protein: CASSLGQDPADTQYF.

This chain uses TRBV5-1 with TRBJ2-2; D is uncertain. Trimming removed 6 bases from V and 2 bases from J, with 14 bases in between. CDR1 is SGHRS, CDR2 YFSETQ, per germline. This CDR3 comprises 15 residues. CDR3 amino acids: CASKSRDTNTGELFF. CDR3 bases: TGCGCCAGCAAATCCCGAGACACCAACACCGGGGAGCTGTTTTTT. Variable domain in full (rest from reference TRBV5-1 and TRBJ2-2): KAGVTQTPRYLIKTRGQQVTLSCSPISGHRSVSWYQQTPGQGLQFLFEYFSETQRNKGNFPGRFSGRQFSNSRSEMNVSTLELGDSALYLCASKSRDTNTGELFFGEGSRLTVL.

The V call is TRBV7-2, the J call TRBJ2-1; weak D call: TRBD2 (6 bases). The CDR3 sequence is 13 residues long. From germline, CDR1 is SGHTA and CDR2 FQGNSA. Trimming took off 4 bases at V and 6 bases at J, with 10 bases between the two ends. The CDR3 spells CASSSGLRNEQFF. The DNA for the CDR3 is TGTGCCAGCAGCTCGGGACTTCGCAATGAGCAGTTCTTC.

This clone came up a few times. The rearrangement links TRBV27 to TRBJ1-1; D is undetermined. Between the trimmed V and J ends, which lost 6 bases and 6 bases, there was a span of 20 bases. This CDR3 has 15 residues. Germline CDR1 MNHEY, CDR2 SMNVEV (reference sequence). The CDR3 here is CASSPTRVWGAEAFF. Here the CDR3 DNA reads TGTGCCAGCAGCCCAACTAGGGTGTGGGGAGCTGAAGCTTTCTTT.